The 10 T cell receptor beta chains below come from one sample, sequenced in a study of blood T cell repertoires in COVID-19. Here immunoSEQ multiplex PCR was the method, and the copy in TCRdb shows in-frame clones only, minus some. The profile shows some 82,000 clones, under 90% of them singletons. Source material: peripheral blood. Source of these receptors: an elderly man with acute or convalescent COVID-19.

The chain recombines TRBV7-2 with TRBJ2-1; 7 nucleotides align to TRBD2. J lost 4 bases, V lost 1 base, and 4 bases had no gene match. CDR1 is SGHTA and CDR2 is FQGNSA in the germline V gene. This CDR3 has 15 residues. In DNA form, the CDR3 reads TGTGCCAGCAGCTTAGTGTCTAGCGGATACAATGAGCAGTTCTTC. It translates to CASSLVSSGYNEQFF. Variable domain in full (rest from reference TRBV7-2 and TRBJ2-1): GAGVSQSPSNKVTEKGKDVELRCDPISGHTALYWYRQSLGQGLEFLIYFQGNSAPDKSGLPSDRFSAERTGGSVSTLTIQRTQQEDSAVYLCASSLVSSGYNEQFFGPGTRLTVL.

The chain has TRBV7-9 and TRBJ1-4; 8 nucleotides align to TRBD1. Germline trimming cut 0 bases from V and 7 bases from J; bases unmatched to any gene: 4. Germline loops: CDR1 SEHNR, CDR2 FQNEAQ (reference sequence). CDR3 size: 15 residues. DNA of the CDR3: TGTGCCAGCAGCTTAGCTAACGGACAGGGTGAAAAACTGTTTTTT. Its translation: CASSLANGQGEKLFF.

The CDR3 coding sequence is TGTGCCAGCAGTTATACGACACAGGGAAAGACCCAGTACTTC. It encodes CASSYTTQGKTQYF. The chain carries TRBV6-5 and TRBJ2-5, with a tentative D call TRBD1 (6 bases). There are 14 residues in the CDR3. V dropped 3 bases and J dropped 6 bases, with 14 bases sitting between them. From germline, CDR1 is MNHEY and CDR2 SVGAGI.

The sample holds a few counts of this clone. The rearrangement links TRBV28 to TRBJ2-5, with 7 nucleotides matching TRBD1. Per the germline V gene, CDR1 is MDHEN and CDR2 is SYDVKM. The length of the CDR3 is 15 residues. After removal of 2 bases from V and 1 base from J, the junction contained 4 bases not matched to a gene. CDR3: CASSLRGLGQETQYF. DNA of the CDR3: TGTGCCAGCAGTTTAAGGGGGCTTGGCCAAGAGACCCAGTACTTC.

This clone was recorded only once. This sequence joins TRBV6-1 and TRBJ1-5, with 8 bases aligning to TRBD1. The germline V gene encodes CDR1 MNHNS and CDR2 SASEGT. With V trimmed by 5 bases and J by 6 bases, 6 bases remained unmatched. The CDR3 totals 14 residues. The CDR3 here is CASSYGQGAQPQHF. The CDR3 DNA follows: TGTGCCAGCAGTTATGGTCAGGGGGCTCAGCCCCAGCATTTT.

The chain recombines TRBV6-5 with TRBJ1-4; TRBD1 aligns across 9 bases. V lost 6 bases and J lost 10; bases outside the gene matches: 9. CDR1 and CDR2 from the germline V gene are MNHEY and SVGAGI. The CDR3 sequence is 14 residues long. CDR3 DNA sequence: TGTGCCAGCAGAACAGGGGGCGAATATAGAAAACTGTTTTTT. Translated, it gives CASRTGGEYRKLFF.

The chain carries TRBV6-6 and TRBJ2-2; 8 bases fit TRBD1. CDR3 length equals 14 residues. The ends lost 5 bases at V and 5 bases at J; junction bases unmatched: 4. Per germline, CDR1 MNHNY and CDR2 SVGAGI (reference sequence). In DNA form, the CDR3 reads TGTGCCAGCAGTAAGACAGGGGAGACCGGGGAGCTGTTTTTT. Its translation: CASSKTGETGELFF.

The CDR3 coding sequence is TGTGCCAGCAGTCGGGACAGCGGTCAGCCCCAGCATTTT. Translating it yields CASSRDSGQPQHF. The chain links TRBV12-3 or TRBV12-4 to TRBJ1-5, with 7 bases identical to TRBD1. The length of the CDR3 is 13 residues. V lost 5 bases, J lost 6 bases, and 4 bases stayed unmatched.

The CDR3 coding sequence is TGTGCCAGCAGTGAACTCCAGGGTGATCAGCCCCAGCATTTT. Amino acids: CASSELQGDQPQHF. The chain uses TRBV2 and TRBJ1-5; perhaps TRBD1 as D (5 bases). The CDR3 length is 14 residues. Germline V CDR1 and CDR2: SNHLY, FYNNEI. Trimming stripped 2 bases from V and 5 bases from J, with 10 bases between. The full variable domain, its missing parts supplied by reference TRBV2 and TRBJ1-5, is EPEVTQTPSHQVTQMGQEVILRCVPISNHLYFYWYRQILGQKVEFLVSFYNNEISEKSEIFDDQFSVERPDGSNFTLKIRSTKLEDSAMYFCASSELQGDQPQHFGDGTRLSIL.

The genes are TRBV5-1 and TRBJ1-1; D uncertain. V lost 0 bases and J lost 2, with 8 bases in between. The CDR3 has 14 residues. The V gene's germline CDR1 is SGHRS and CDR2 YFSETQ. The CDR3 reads CASSLDNINTEAFF. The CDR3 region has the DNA TGCGCCAGCAGCTTGGACAATATAAACACTGAAGCTTTCTTT.